Below, 20 T cell receptor beta chains from the same sample are listed, as sequenced in a study of T cell repertoires in cytomegalovirus infection. TCRdb reprocessed the reads via MiXCR and lists one record per CDR3 protein. The data show about 210,000 distinct CDR3 sequences, with 5% to 8.5% seen just once and 5.5% to 8% held by the top ten. Source material: PBMCs. These receptors were collected from a human donor in good health (CMV status not recorded). Some clones in this sample may be carry-over from other donors' samples.

This clonotype occurred many times. The rearrangement links TRBV6-1 to TRBJ2-7; perhaps TRBD1 as D (6 bases). The germline gives CDR1 MNHNS, CDR2 SASEGT. With 4 bases removed from V and 4 bases from J, the gap between germline ends came to 8 bases. The CDR3 runs to 12 residues. The CDR3 spells CASSGDKYEQYF. As DNA, the CDR3 is TGTGCCAGCAGTGGGGACAAATACGAGCAGTACTTC.

Ten or more counts support this clonotype. The V gene is TRBV7-2, the J gene TRBJ1-1, with D tentatively TRBD1 (5 bases). Germline V gene sequence: CDR1 SGHTA, CDR2 FQGNSA. Trimming stripped 0 bases from V and 0 bases from J, with 11 bases between. This CDR3 region has 16 residues. The CDR3 is CASSLAFGTMNTEAFF. The CDR3 DNA follows: TGTGCCAGCAGCTTAGCGTTTGGGACCATGAACACTGAAGCTTTCTTT.

This clonotype was recorded a few times. The J gene is TRBJ1-2, the V gene TRBV28; TRBD1 matches 7 bases. V was pared by 4 bases and J by 2 bases, with 7 bases of the junction left unmatched. The CDR3 covers 15 residues. Germline values: CDR1 MDHEN, CDR2 SYDVKM. The CDR3 nucleotides read TGTGCCAGCAGTTCCGCCCGGACAGGCAACTATGGCTACACCTTC. Translated: CASSSARTGNYGYTF.

This clonotype was observed many times. The chain couples TRBV5-5 to TRBJ2-3; D is unclear. This CDR3 contains 14 residues. Trimming removed 2 bases at V and 2 bases at J, with 9 bases between. CDR1 and CDR2 (germline): SGHKS, YYEKEE (reference sequence). The CDR3 loop is CASSFSSYTDTQYF. In nucleotides, the CDR3 is TGTGCCAGCAGCTTCTCCTCTTACACAGATACGCAGTATTTT.

Ten or more counts support this clonotype. J is TRBJ1-4 and V is TRBV7-9; no reliable D call. Germline-derived CDR1 and CDR2 are SEHNR and FQNEAQ (reference sequence). Trimming removed 0 bases at V and 5 bases at J, with 4 bases between. The CDR3 is 13 residues long. DNA for the CDR3: TGTGCCAGCAGCTTAGCAGAAAATGAAAAACTGTTTTTT. It is translated as CASSLAENEKLFF.

This clonotype was detected ten times or more. The CDR3 sequence: CASSSSPGVLAGELFF. The CDR3 nucleotides are TGTGCCAGCAGTTCTTCTCCCGGGGTTCTCGCCGGGGAGCTGTTTTTT. The chain has TRBV11-2 and TRBJ2-2; a weak D match, TRBD2 (5 bases). Germline V gives CDR1 SGHAT, CDR2 FQNNGV. This CDR3 region has 16 residues. The ends were cut back, 6 bases at V and 6 bases at J, with 20 bases in the middle.

This clonotype occurred many times. The V gene is TRBV25-1, the J gene TRBJ1-2, with no clear D. The CDR3 has 14 amino acids. V shed 4 bases and J shed 7 bases, with 16 bases lying between them. CDR1 and CDR2 (germline): MGHDK, SYGVNS. CDR3 amino acids: CASSANPWGGGYTF. CDR3 in DNA: TGTGCCAGCAGTGCTAACCCCTGGGGTGGTGGCTACACCTTC.

The rearrangement joins TRBV18 to TRBJ1-1, with D perhaps TRBD1 (6 bases). Germline V CDR1 and CDR2: KGHSH, LQKENI. V lost 4 bases and J lost 5, with 17 bases in between. The CDR3 is 15 residues long. CDR3 in amino acids: CASSRQQGEGTEAFF. In DNA, the CDR3 is TGTGCCAGCTCACGTCAACAGGGAGAGGGAACTGAAGCTTTCTTT.

In regard to this clonotype: A clone one base away is much larger, so this may be a read error. V usage is TRBV12-3 or TRBV12-4 and J usage is TRBJ1-6, with D uncertain. The CDR3 totals 14 residues. Trimming took off 4 bases at V and 7 bases at J, with 11 bases between the two ends. CDR3 sequence (DNA): TGTGCCAGCAGTTCGCCAGTCGGAAATTCACCCCTCCACTTT. Protein sequence: CASSSPVGNSPLHF.

This clonotype showed up many times. The DNA of the CDR3 is TGTGCCAGCAGCTTAGCCCCGGACGTGGGCTCCTACGAGCAGTACTTC. The encoded protein is CASSLAPDVGSYEQYF. V and J are TRBV7-2 and TRBJ2-7; D gene unclear. Germline lookup yields CDR1 SGHTA and CDR2 FQGNSA. The V gene lost 0 bases and the J gene lost 0 bases, with 12 bases spanning the gap. This CDR3 is 16 amino acids long.

In its sample, this clonotype was seen many times. The V and J genes are TRBV29-1 and TRBJ2-1; 7 bases fit TRBD1. Unmatched junction bases numbered 10, after V lost 8 bases and J lost 6 bases. The V gene's germline CDR1 is SQVTM and CDR2 ANQGSEA. CDR3 length equals 13 residues. The CDR3 is CSTFDRVINEQFF. Here the CDR3 DNA reads TGCAGCACCTTCGACAGGGTAATCAATGAGCAGTTCTTC.

This clonotype was found many times. The chain joins TRBV5-1 to TRBJ1-1, with D perhaps TRBD1 (6 bases). V was pared by 2 bases and J by 3 bases, with 11 bases between. There are 14 residues in the CDR3. CDR1 SGHRS and CDR2 YFSETQ come from the germline V gene. CDR3 bases: TGCGCCAGCAGCTTACAACAGGGACACACTGAAGCTTTCTTT. Encoded protein: CASSLQQGHTEAFF. The full variable domain, in which reference TRBV5-1 and TRBJ1-1 provide the parts outside the CDR3, is KAGVTQTPRYLIKTRGQQVTLSCSPISGHRSVSWYQQTPGQGLQFLFEYFSETQRNKGNFPGRFSGRQFSNSRSEMNVSTLELGDSALYLCASSLQQGHTEAFFGQGTRLTVV.

The chain recombines TRBV3-1 with TRBJ2-7; D gene uncertain. The V end was cut by 2 bases, the J end by 3 bases, with 11 bases between. The V gene's germline CDR1 is LGHDT and CDR2 YNNKEL (reference sequence). The CDR3 extends over 14 amino acids. CDR3 sequence: CASSQFQRGYEQYF. CDR3 sequence (DNA): TGTGCCAGCAGCCAATTTCAGCGAGGCTACGAGCAGTACTTC.

This clonotype was recorded a few times. The V call is TRBV27, the J call TRBJ1-4; 7 bases match TRBD1. Looked up from germline, CDR1 is MNHEY and CDR2 is SMNVEV (reference sequence). V shed 6 bases, J shed 10 bases, and the junction held 8 bases outside the gene matches. The CDR3 has 13 amino acids. CDR3 loop: CASREQGMAKLFF. DNA of the CDR3: TGTGCCAGCAGGGAACAGGGGATGGCAAAACTGTTTTTT.

The CDR3 spells CSAGGGMTEKLFF. CDR3 nucleotide sequence: TGCAGTGCAGGGGGGGGCATGACTGAAAAACTGTTTTTT. The gene calls are TRBV20-1 and TRBJ1-4; TRBD1 might be the D (6 bases). The CDR3 has 13 amino acids. Germline V gives CDR1 DFQATT, CDR2 SNEGSKA (reference sequence). V was trimmed by 6 bases and J by 7 bases, leaving 15 bases between them.

This clonotype was seen repeatedly, ten times or more. This rearrangement joins TRBV28 to TRBJ1-2; the D gene is possibly TRBD1 (5 bases). Germline CDR1 MDHEN, CDR2 SYDVKM. The CDR3 has 15 amino acids. V was trimmed by 2 bases and J by 4 bases, leaving 14 bases between them. The CDR3: CASSLDPGRSYGYTF. The CDR3 region has the DNA TGTGCCAGCAGTTTAGACCCAGGGCGCTCCTATGGCTACACCTTC.

This clonotype was observed many times. This rearrangement joins TRBV4-3 to TRBJ2-7; TRBD1 might be the D (5 bases). CDR1 and CDR2 (germline): LGHNA, YSLEER. Trimming removed 0 bases from V and 3 bases from J, with 9 bases in between. This CDR3 is 14 amino acids long. CDR3 loop: CASSQERGFYEQYF. CDR3 DNA: TGCGCCAGCAGCCAAGAAAGGGGATTCTACGAGCAGTACTTC.

This clonotype was found many times. The chain links TRBV20-1 to TRBJ2-5, with unresolved D. The CDR3 totals 12 residues. The V gene lost 5 bases and the J gene lost 5 bases, with 12 bases spanning the gap. Germline assignment: CDR1 DFQATT and CDR2 SNEGSKA (reference sequence). CDR3: CSAATPGETQYF. For the CDR3, the DNA is TGCAGTGCTGCCACCCCCGGGGAGACCCAGTACTTC.

This clonotype showed up many times. The V and J genes are TRBV9 and TRBJ1-2; no definite D call. This CDR3 has 13 amino acids. V lost 2 bases, J lost 4 bases, and 9 bases lay in between. Germline values: CDR1 SGDLS, CDR2 YYNGEE. The CDR3 DNA is TGTGCCAGCAGCGTTTCCGGCCTCTATGGCTACACCTTC. Its translation is CASSVSGLYGYTF.

This clonotype was counted many times. The rearrangement links TRBV6-2 or TRBV6-3 to TRBJ1-1; the D is unclear. The length of the CDR3 is 12 residues. Trimming took off 5 bases at V and 7 bases at J, with 11 bases between the two ends. Germline assignment: CDR1 MNHEY and CDR2 SVGEGT. CDR3 amino acids: CASSPPAGEAFF. CDR3 DNA: TGTGCCAGCAGTCCCCCTGCTGGTGAAGCTTTCTTT.